The 18 T cell receptor beta chains presented below share a single source sample, sequenced in a study of OX40 agonist ivuxolimab in advanced cancers. Receptors were amplified or captured by the immunoSEQ multiplex PCR assay. TCRdb stores this immuneACCESS table with in-frame sequences only. Part of the clones is absent; in the studies checked, under half of the shortfall reflects unresolved V genes, and no reason is known for the rest. Present in this sample are 52,000 or so clones, nearly 90% of which were seen just once. In total, the top ten clones hold roughly 10% of the sample. The sequencing here drew on CD4+ or CD8+ T cells sorted from blood, taken in a trial of the OX40 agonist ivuxolimab. These receptors all come from an adult with an advanced solid tumor such as melanoma, head and neck, liver or kidney cancer.

The V call is TRBV6-5, the J call TRBJ2-1; D is perhaps TRBD1 (6 bases). CDR3 length: 14 residues. V was clipped by 4 bases and J by 3 bases, with 10 bases between them. Germline assignment: CDR1 MNHEY and CDR2 SVGAGI. The CDR3 spells CASSSGVGYNEQFF. The CDR3 DNA follows: TGTGCCAGCAGTTCAGGGGTGGGCTACAATGAGCAGTTCTTC.

The rearrangement links TRBV6-5 to TRBJ2-5; 7 nucleotides align to TRBD1. Germline CDR1 MNHEY, CDR2 SVGAGI. V shed 6 bases and J 1 base; nucleotides not matched to a gene: 8. The CDR3 runs 15 residues. CDR3 nucleotide sequence: TGTGCCAGCAGATTAACCGGGACAGCCCAAGAGACCCAGTACTTC. Translation: CASRLTGTAQETQYF.

This clone was picked up one time. This chain joins TRBV7-9 and TRBJ1-2; D is unresolved. Germline CDR1 reads SEHNR; CDR2 reads FQNEAQ (reference sequence). Between the trimmed V and J ends, which lost 4 bases and 2 bases, there was a span of 8 bases. This CDR3 has 13 amino acids. The CDR3 protein is CASSSDQNYGYTF. The CDR3 DNA is TGTGCCAGCAGCTCCGACCAAAACTATGGCTACACCTTC.

The chain carries TRBV4-1 and TRBJ2-2, with 11 bases identical to TRBD1. The V gene end was trimmed by 5 bases and the J gene end by 5 bases; junction bases not matched to a gene: 13. Germline CDR1 MGHRA, CDR2 YSYEKL. The CDR3 has 18 residues. The CDR3 DNA follows: TGCGCCAGCAGCGGGACAGGGGGTAGGGCCAAGGGGACCGGGGAGCTGTTTTTT. It yields the protein CASSGTGGRAKGTGELFF.

This clone was seen a handful of times. The chain carries TRBV2 and TRBJ1-1, with 8 bases aligning to TRBD1. Trimming took 10 bases from V and 4 from J; bases not matched to a gene: 8. There are 13 residues in the CDR3. Germline CDR1 SNHLY, CDR2 FYNNEI. In nucleotides, the CDR3 is TGTGCCACCGGACAGGGTTTTAGCACTGAAGCTTTCTTT. Protein product: CATGQGFSTEAFF.

The gene calls are TRBV11-2 and TRBJ2-1; D is possibly TRBD2 (6 bases). This CDR3 spans 15 amino acids. CDR1 is SGHAT, CDR2 FQNNGV, per germline. V was clipped by 1 base and J by 6 bases, with 13 bases between them. As DNA, the CDR3 is TGTGCCAGCAGCTTAGGGCCGGATAGCGGCAATGAGCAGTTCTTC. As protein: CASSLGPDSGNEQFF.

The chain recombines TRBV7-2 with TRBJ1-2; D gene ambiguous. Trimming pared 5 bases from V and 7 bases from J, leaving 17 bases between. The V gene's germline CDR1 is SGHTA and CDR2 FQGNSA. CDR3 length equals 14 residues. CDR3 DNA: TGTGCCAGCAGCCCCTGGCCCCGGTCGGCTGGCTACACCTTC. The encoded protein is CASSPWPRSAGYTF.

The V call is TRBV7-6, the J call TRBJ2-1; TRBD1 matches 10 bases. The CDR3 is made up of 16 amino acids. Germline CDR1 is SGHVS and CDR2 is FNYEAQ. V was pared by 6 bases and J by 3 bases, with 8 bases of the junction left unmatched. The DNA of the CDR3 is TGTGCCAGCAGGGATATCGGGACAGGGGACTACAATGAGCAGTTCTTC. This encodes CASRDIGTGDYNEQFF.

Only one count was recorded for this clone. The chain joins TRBV6-6 to TRBJ1-1; a possible D gene is TRBD1 (6 bases). CDR3 length equals 14 residues. Germline CDR1 MNHNY, CDR2 SVGAGI (reference sequence). V lost 2 bases, J lost 5 bases, and 12 bases lay in between. The CDR3 bases are TGTGCCAGCAGTTACGAGGGGGTAAGGACTGAAGCTTTCTTT. It translates to CASSYEGVRTEAFF.

J is TRBJ1-5 and V is TRBV7-2; D gene uncertain. The CDR3 runs to 14 residues. The V gene lost 2 bases and the J gene lost 7 bases, with 12 bases spanning the gap. Germline lookup yields CDR1 SGHTA and CDR2 FQGNSA. This chain's CDR3 is CASSLSESTQPQHF. The DNA of the CDR3 is TGTGCCAGCAGCTTATCCGAATCAACACAGCCCCAGCATTTT.

J is TRBJ2-7 and V is TRBV18; D is undetermined. The V end was cut by 6 bases, the J end by 2 bases, with 14 bases between. There are 14 residues in the CDR3. Germline CDR1 KGHSH, CDR2 LQKENI. The DNA of the CDR3 is TGTGCCAGCTCGGACGAGACACCTACCTACGAGCAGTACTTC. It yields the protein CASSDETPTYEQYF.

CDR3 nucleotide sequence: TGTGCCAGCAGTTTTGGGAGGAATTACGAGCAGTACGTC. It encodes CASSFGRNYEQYV. The chain employs TRBV28 and TRBJ2-7; D may be TRBD2 (6 bases). Trimming took 3 bases from V and 4 from J, leaving 10 bases between them. This CDR3 is built from 13 residues. Germline V CDR1 and CDR2: MDHEN, SYDVKM.

The chain joins TRBV2 to TRBJ1-1; D might be TRBD1 (6 bases). V was shortened by 3 bases and J by 1 base, with 12 bases between the two germline ends. CDR3 length: 15 amino acids. In germline, CDR1 is SNHLY, CDR2 FYNNEI. The CDR3, as DNA: TGTGCCAGCAGTGAGTTGCAGGGACAGAACACTGAAGCTTTCTTT. It translates to CASSELQGQNTEAFF.

The gene calls are TRBV4-3 and TRBJ1-4; D is uncertain. The V end was cut by 4 bases, the J end by 3 bases, with 12 bases between. This CDR3 is built from 15 residues. Per germline, CDR1 LGHNA and CDR2 YSLEER. The DNA for the CDR3 is TGCGCCAGCAGCCCAAGGAGTGGGCCTAATGAAAAACTGTTTTTT. Translating it yields CASSPRSGPNEKLFF.

This chain uses TRBV6-1 with TRBJ1-6; 8 bases agree with TRBD1. CDR3 length: 18 amino acids. Germline loops: CDR1 MNHNS, CDR2 SASEGT. The V segment lost 3 bases and the J segment 0 bases; nucleotides outside the gene matches: 7. In DNA form, the CDR3 reads TGTGCCAGCAGTGATGTGGGGACAGGCATCTCCTATAATTCACCCCTCCACTTT. This encodes CASSDVGTGISYNSPLHF.

The chain carries TRBV28 and TRBJ1-1; 8 positions agree with TRBD1. After removal of 2 bases from V and 1 base from J, the junction contained 0 bases not matched to a gene. CDR3 length: 14 residues. Per germline, CDR1 MDHEN and CDR2 SYDVKM. The CDR3 DNA follows: TGTGCCAGCAGTTTAGGACAGGGGAACACTGAAGCTTTCTTT. Amino acid sequence: CASSLGQGNTEAFF. Based on the CDR3 plus reference TRBV28 and TRBJ1-1, the full variable domain is DVKVTQSSRYLVKRTGEKVFLECVQDMDHENMFWYRQDPGLGLRLIYFSYDVKMKEKGDIPEGYSVSREKKERFSLILESASTNQTSMYLCASSLGQGNTEAFFGQGTRLTVV.

The chain employs TRBV19 and TRBJ2-7; TRBD1 matches 7 bases. Germline V gene data show CDR1 as LNHDA and CDR2 as SQIVND (reference sequence). The CDR3 consists of 14 residues. Trimming cost V 2 bases and J 0 bases; bases outside gene matches: 1. The CDR3 region is CASSIRDSSYEQYF. CDR3 sequence (DNA): TGTGCCAGTAGTATAAGGGACAGCTCCTACGAGCAGTACTTC. The whole variable domain, remainder taken from reference TRBV19 and TRBJ2-7, is DGGITQSPKYLFRKEGQNVTLSCEQNLNHDAMYWYRQDPGQGLRLIYYSQIVNDFQKGDIAEGYSVSREKKESFPLTVTSAQKNPTAFYLCASSIRDSSYEQYFGPGTRLTVT.

The chain joins TRBV2 to TRBJ2-4; TRBD2 matches at 9 bases. The germline V gene encodes CDR1 SNHLY and CDR2 FYNNEI. This CDR3 is 14 amino acids long. After removal of 5 bases from V and 6 bases from J, the junction contained 5 bases not matched to a gene. CDR3 bases: TGTGCCAGCAGTTGGGCGGGGGGGCCAAACATTCAGTACTTC. It encodes CASSWAGGPNIQYF.